Listed below are T cell receptor beta chains from one sample, sequenced in a study of monozygotic twins with inflammatory bowel disease. TCRdb re-called the 5' RACE reads and shows each CDR3 protein once, DNA omitted. This table lists approximately 330,000 distinct CDR3 sequences. Sequencing was performed on blood. The receptors were gathered from a human donor with ulcerative colitis or Crohn's disease, or a healthy co-twin of an affected twin (not recorded which). The CDR3 runs from the conserved cysteine through the conserved F or W.

CDR3 protein	V gene	J gene
CASTQGRYNEQFF	TRBV28	TRBJ2-1
CASSLDTGSETQYF	TRBV7-2	TRBJ2-5
CASSQDDRGVQPQHF	TRBV4-1	TRBJ1-5
CAGSRGGLTDTQYF	TRBV12-3/TRBV12-4	TRBJ2-3
CASSPRRESTEAFF	TRBV18	TRBJ1-1
CSARGGKGATNYGYTF	TRBV20-1	TRBJ1-2
CSAGLAGGTNTGELFF	TRBV20-1	TRBJ2-2
CASSLMRPSGPPYNEQFF	TRBV27	TRBJ2-1
CSVQDGYQPQHF	TRBV29-1	TRBJ1-5
CASSLGTPGQGMGKLFF	TRBV5-4	TRBJ1-4
CASSLNFGGNTGELFF	TRBV5-1	TRBJ2-2
CSARSTGAGVSYEQYF	TRBV20-1	TRBJ2-7
CASSFGLSQPQHF	TRBV12-3/TRBV12-4	TRBJ1-5
CASSLGLQETQYF	TRBV5-1	TRBJ2-5
CASSFALSGGTDTQYF	TRBV11-2	TRBJ2-3
CASSPTGTGGNTIYF	TRBV28	TRBJ1-3
CASTTSGALSDEQFF	TRBV5-1	TRBJ2-1
CASTTDRSYGYTF	TRBV5-4	TRBJ1-2
CASSQVGGQEFF	TRBV5-4	TRBJ2-1
CASSFGAGDRSPLHF	TRBV5-1	TRBJ1-6
CASSQGGTVYGYTF	TRBV4-3	TRBJ1-2
CASRQRTSAEYNEQFF	TRBV28	TRBJ2-1
CASSQGPGQPQHF	TRBV4-1	TRBJ1-5
CASSLLRGQKAFF	TRBV12-3/TRBV12-4	TRBJ1-1
CASSQEGPGQGGEKLFF	TRBV4-2	TRBJ1-4
CAISENLATNEKLFF	TRBV10-3	TRBJ1-4
CASSVGPDQETQYF	TRBV9	TRBJ2-5
CASTKGQGTYEQYF	TRBV28	TRBJ2-7